The TCR beta chain described here comes from a study of control samples from healthy donors and cancer patients. In germline, CDR1 is MDHEN, CDR2 SYDVKM. This CDR3 has 14 residues. Trimming left V 5 bases short and J 9 bases short, with 17 bases between. Sequenced by immunoSEQ multiplex PCR; TCRdb stores in-frame clones only, minus some. Of 73,000 or so clones listed, about 90% are singletons. Sequenced input: blood. This TCR was recovered from a woman aged 45-65 years in good health. The chain combines TRBV28 with TRBJ2-4; no definite D call. The CDR3 protein is CASSAPGPTRIQYF. CDR3 sequence (DNA): TGTGCCAGCAGTGCCCCCGGACCTACCCGCATTCAGTACTTC.